Below are 3 T cell receptor beta chains sequenced from a single sample in a study of blood T cell repertoires in COVID-19. Profiled with immunoSEQ multiplex PCR; TCRdb holds only in-frame clones, not every one. Among under 80,000 clones listed, almost 85% were seen once. The material sequenced was peripheral blood. These receptors were obtained from a man in his forties or fifties with acute or convalescent COVID-19.

V and J are TRBV20-1 and TRBJ2-7, with 7 bases matching TRBD1. CDR1 is DFQATT and CDR2 is SNEGSKA in the germline V gene (reference sequence). Trimming removed 6 bases from V and 3 bases from J; junction bases left unmatched: 2. CDR3 size: 11 residues. The CDR3 is CSAGTVYEQYF. CDR3 DNA sequence: TGCAGTGCCGGGACAGTCTACGAGCAGTACTTC.

The chain couples TRBV7-2 to TRBJ1-6; 8 nucleotides match TRBD1. Germline-derived CDR1 and CDR2 are SGHTA and FQGNSA. The CDR3 sequence is 14 residues long. V shed 5 bases and J 10 bases; nucleotides not matched to a gene: 7. The CDR3 DNA reads TGTGCCAGCAGCATTGACAGGGGCGGGTCACCCCTCCACTTT. Its protein is CASSIDRGGSPLHF.

J is TRBJ1-1 and V is TRBV5-4, with TRBD1 as a possible D gene (6 bases). Trimming took off 0 bases at V and 3 bases at J, with 9 bases between the two ends. The CDR3 spans 14 residues. The germline CDR1 and CDR2 sequences are SGHNT and YYREEE (reference sequence). As DNA, the CDR3 is TGTGCCAGCAGCTTGGGGGGGCTCGACACTGAAGCTTTCTTT. Its protein product is CASSLGGLDTEAFF.